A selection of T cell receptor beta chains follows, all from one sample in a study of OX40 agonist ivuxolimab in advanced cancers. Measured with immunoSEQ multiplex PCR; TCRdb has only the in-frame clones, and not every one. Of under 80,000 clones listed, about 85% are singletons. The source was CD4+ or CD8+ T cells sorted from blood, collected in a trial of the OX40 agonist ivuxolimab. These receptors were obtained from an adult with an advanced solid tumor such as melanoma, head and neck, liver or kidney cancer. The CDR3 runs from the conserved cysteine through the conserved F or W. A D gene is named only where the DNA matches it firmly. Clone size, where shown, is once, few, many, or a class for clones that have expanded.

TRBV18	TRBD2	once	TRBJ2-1	CASSPQIVRGSSYNEQFF	TGTGCCAGCTCACCGCAAATCGTTCGCGGGAGCTCCTACAATGAGCAGTTCTTC
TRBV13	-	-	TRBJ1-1	CASIPRRGNTEAFF	TGTGCCAGCATCCCAAGGAGGGGGAACACTGAAGCTTTCTTT
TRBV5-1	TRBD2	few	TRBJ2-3	CASSPGLATDTQYF	TGCGCCAGCAGCCCGGGACTAGCAACAGATACGCAGTATTTT
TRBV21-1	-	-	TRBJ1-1	CASSLLWDSLTEAFF	TGTGCCAGCAGCCTCCTTTGGGACAGCCTCACTGAAGCTTTCTTT
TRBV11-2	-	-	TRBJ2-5	CASSPSLQETQYF	TGTGCCAGCAGCCCTTCACTGCAAGAGACCCAGTACTTC
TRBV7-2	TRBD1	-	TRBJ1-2	CASSLVGGPPHGYTF	TGTGCCAGCAGCTTAGTAGGGGGCCCCCCGCATGGCTACACCTTC
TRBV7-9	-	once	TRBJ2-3	CASKEGGTDTQYF	TGTGCTAGCAAGGAGGGGGGAACAGATACGCAGTATTTT
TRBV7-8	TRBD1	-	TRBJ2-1	CASSDHAGGAYNEQFF	TGTGCCAGCAGCGACCACGCAGGGGGCGCGTACAATGAGCAGTTCTTC
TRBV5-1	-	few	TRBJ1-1	CASSLGQLRNTEAFF	TGCGCCAGCAGCTTGGGACAACTTAGGAACACTGAAGCTTTCTTT
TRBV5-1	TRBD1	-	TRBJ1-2	CASSTTGGDYYGYTF	TGCGCCAGCAGCACTACAGGGGGCGATTACTATGGCTACACCTTC
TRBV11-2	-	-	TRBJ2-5	CASSPPQRAQETQYF	TGTGCCAGCAGCCCCCCCCAGCGAGCCCAAGAGACCCAGTACTTC
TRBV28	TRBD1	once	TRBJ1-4	CASSSQGAGTNEKLFF	TGTGCCAGCAGTTCCCAGGGGGCCGGAACTAATGAAAAACTGTTTTTT
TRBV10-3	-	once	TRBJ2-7	CAISESDPPHYEQYF	TGTGCCATCAGTGAGTCGGATCCCCCCCACTACGAGCAGTACTTC
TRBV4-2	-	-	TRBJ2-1	CASGGTQSSYNEQFF	TGTGCCAGCGGAGGGACTCAGAGCTCCTACAATGAGCAGTTCTTC
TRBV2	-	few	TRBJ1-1	CASSEYSGTTVNTEAFF	TGTGCCAGCAGTGAATACTCCGGGACGACGGTGAACACTGAAGCTTTCTTT
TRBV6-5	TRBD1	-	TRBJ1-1	CASRGQGDTEAFF	TGTGCCAGCAGGGGGCAGGGGGACACTGAAGCTTTCTTT
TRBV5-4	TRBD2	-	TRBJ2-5	CASSPTSGGRSGETQYF	TGTGCCAGCAGCCCTACTAGCGGGGGGCGTTCAGGGGAGACCCAGTACTTC
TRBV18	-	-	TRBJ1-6	CASSPLYGDIINSPLHF	TGTGCCAGCTCACCACTTTATGGGGACATAATTAATTCACCCCTCCACTTT
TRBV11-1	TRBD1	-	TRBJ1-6	CASSFVGQGSPLHF	TGTGCCAGCAGCTTTGTCGGACAGGGGTCACCCCTCCACTTT
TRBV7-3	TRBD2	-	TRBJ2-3	CASSLNPVGSGKDTQYF	TGTGCCAGCAGCTTAAACCCTGTTGGTAGCGGGAAGGATACGCAGTATTTT
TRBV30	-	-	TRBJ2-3	CAWAPGRTTDTQYF	TGTGCCTGGGCGCCGGGACGTACCACAGATACGCAGTATTTT
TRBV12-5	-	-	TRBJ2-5	CASSGAETQYF	TGTGCTAGCTCAGGGGCGGAGACCCAGTACTTC
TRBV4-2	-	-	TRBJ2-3	CASSQDGTDTQYF	TGTGCCAGCAGCCAAGACGGAACAGATACGCAGTATTTT
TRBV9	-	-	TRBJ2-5	CASSRFDSVPQETQYF	TGTGCCAGCAGCAGATTCGACTCAGTCCCCCAAGAGACCCAGTACTTC
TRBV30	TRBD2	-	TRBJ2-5	CAWRESLAGAQYF	TGTGCCTGGAGGGAATCACTAGCGGGGGCCCAGTACTTC
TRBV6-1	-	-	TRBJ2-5	CASSEGGTAETQYF	TGTGCCAGCAGTGAGGGCGGCACGGCAGAGACCCAGTACTTC
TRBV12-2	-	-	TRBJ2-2	CASRPGVGTGELFF	TGTGCAAGTCGCCCCGGGGTGGGCACCGGGGAGCTGTTTTTT
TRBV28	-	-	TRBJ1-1	CASRPGDLNTEAFF	TGTGCCAGCAGGCCAGGGGACCTGAACACTGAAGCTTTCTTT
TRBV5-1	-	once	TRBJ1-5	CASSPMDRTQPQHF	TGCGCCAGCAGCCCTATGGACAGAACCCAGCCCCAGCATTTT
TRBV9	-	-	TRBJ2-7	CALWRTTYEQYF	TGTGCCCTCTGGCGGACCACCTACGAGCAGTACTTC
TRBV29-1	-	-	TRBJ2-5	CSVVWQETQYF	TGCAGCGTTGTGTGGCAAGAGACCCAGTACTTC
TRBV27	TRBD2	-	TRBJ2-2	CASSLYGSGGTGELFF	TGTGCCAGCAGTTTATATGGTAGCGGGGGAACCGGGGAGCTGTTTTTT
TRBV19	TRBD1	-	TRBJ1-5	CASRGETGQVNQPQHF	TGTGCCAGTAGAGGGGAAACGGGACAGGTCAATCAGCCCCAGCATTTT
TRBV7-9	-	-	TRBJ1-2	CASTVGRATGGYTF	TGTGCCAGCACGGTAGGCAGGGCAACGGGCGGCTACACCTTC
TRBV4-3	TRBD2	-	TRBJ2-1	CASSQDGSSGGAGEQFF	TGCGCCAGCAGCCAAGATGGTTCTAGCGGGGGGGCAGGTGAGCAGTTCTTC
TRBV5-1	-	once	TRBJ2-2	CASSLTDTGELFF	TGCGCCAGCAGCTTGACGGACACCGGGGAGCTGTTTTTT
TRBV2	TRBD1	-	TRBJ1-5	CASSRDRAPGQPQHF	TGTGCCAGCAGCCGAGACAGGGCCCCGGGCCAGCCCCAGCATTTT
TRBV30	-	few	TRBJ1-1	CAWSFGQGNTEAFF	TGTGCCTGGAGTTTTGGGCAGGGAAACACTGAAGCTTTCTTT
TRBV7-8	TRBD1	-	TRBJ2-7	CASSPEVGTGVYEQYF	TGTGCCAGCAGTCCCGAGGTCGGGACAGGGGTCTACGAGCAGTACTTC
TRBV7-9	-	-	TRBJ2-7	CASSPGRENYEQYF	TGTGCCAGCAGCCCGGGACGAGAAAACTACGAGCAGTACTTC
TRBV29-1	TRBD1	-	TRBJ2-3	CSVPTGGADTQYF	TGCAGCGTTCCGACAGGGGGCGCAGATACGCAGTATTTT
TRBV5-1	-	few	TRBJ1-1	CASSFGEGFPEAFF	TGCGCCAGCAGCTTTGGAGAGGGGTTCCCTGAAGCTTTCTTT
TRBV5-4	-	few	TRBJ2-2	CASSLGTGMVGELFF	TGTGCCAGCAGCTTGGGAACAGGAATGGTCGGGGAGCTGTTTTTT
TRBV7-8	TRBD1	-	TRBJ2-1	CASRKSFGTAYNEQFF	TGTGCCAGCAGAAAAAGCTTCGGGACAGCTTACAATGAGCAGTTCTTC